The present TCR beta chain was sequenced within a study of vaccination effects on CD4 cells after COVID-19. At the level of the study: Post-vaccine sampling took place a median of 72 days after the second dose.

To note about this clone: As yet, its antigen is unknown.

Libraries were prepared by immunoSEQ multiplex PCR; TCRdb keeps only in-frame clonotypes and omits some of them. The data show about 59,000 clones, around 82% seen once. Viral peptide pools were used in the ViraFEST assay to expand antigen-specific CD4+ T cells, and sequencing came afterward. Having been cultured for roughly 9 days, the cells underwent CD4+ T cell isolation. Participants got two doses of BNT162b2 or mRNA-1273 vaccine. None of these healthy vaccinees had been infected with SARS-CoV-2 before vaccination. The sample here was CD4+ T cells from PBMCs cultured with HCoV-OC43 spike peptides, taken after COVID-19 vaccination. Subset in this sample: HCoV-OC43 spike overlapping peptide pool stimulation. This sequence was found in a human donor who received a COVID-19 vaccine.

CDR3 region: CASSPSYSQETQYF. CDR3 DNA: TGTGCCAGCAGTCCTAGCTACAGCCAAGAGACCCAGTACTTC. The V gene is TRBV6-5, the J gene TRBJ2-5; TRBD2 is a possible D gene (5 bases). The CDR3 sequence is 14 residues long. Trimming took 5 bases from V and 1 from J, leaving 11 bases between them. CDR1 and CDR2 (germline): MNHEY, SVGAGI.